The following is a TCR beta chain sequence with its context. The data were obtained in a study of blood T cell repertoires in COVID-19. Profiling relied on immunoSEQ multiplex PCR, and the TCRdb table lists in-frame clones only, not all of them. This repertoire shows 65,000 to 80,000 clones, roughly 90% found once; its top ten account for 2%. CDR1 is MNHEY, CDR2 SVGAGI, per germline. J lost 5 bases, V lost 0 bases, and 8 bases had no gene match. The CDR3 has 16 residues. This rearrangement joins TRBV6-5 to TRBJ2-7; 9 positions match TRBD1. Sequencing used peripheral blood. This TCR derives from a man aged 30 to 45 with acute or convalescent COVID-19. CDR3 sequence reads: CASSYSGTGMRNEQYF. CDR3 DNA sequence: TGTGCCAGCAGTTACTCGGGGACAGGGATGAGAAACGAGCAGTACTTC.